This passage covers 8 T cell receptor beta chains from one sample sequenced in a study of human T cells and chemical hapten exposure (dated by TCRdb to about 2021). The library came from RACE. The sample was run on a NextSeq 500. TCRdb took the public reads, trimmed them with fastp at Q25, ran MiXCR for clone calling and kept in-frame beta chains. Every distinct CDR3 protein forms one entry, paired with its most common genes and DNA. The sample records about 260,000 distinct CDR3 sequences, around 9.3% of which are singletons. The ten largest clones take up approximately 2.3% of the sample. The time point label on this specimen signifies: pre-sensitization, week 0. The treatment or condition label for this specimen denotes: therapeutic diphenylcyclopropenone sensitization with weekly scalp DPC. This material consisted of whole blood, taken in connection with sensitization to the hapten diphenylcyclopropenone (DPC). These receptors were obtained from a woman aged 40 to 55 with alopecia areata. Some clones in this sample may be carry-over from other donors' samples.

This chain joins TRBV6-6 and TRBJ1-1; no reliable D call. Trimming took off 6 bases at V and 0 bases at J, with 11 bases between the two ends. The CDR3 totals 14 residues. Per germline, CDR1 MNHNY and CDR2 SVGAGI (reference sequence). CDR3 amino acids: CASREQLMNTEAFF. The CDR3 DNA sequence: TGTGCCAGCAGGGAACAGCTGATGAACACTGAAGCTTTCTTT.

This clonotype showed up many times. This rearrangement joins TRBV6-2 or TRBV6-3 to TRBJ2-7, with D possibly matching TRBD1 (6 bases). Germline CDR1 reads MNHEY; CDR2 reads SVGEGT. Trimming pared 2 bases from V and 2 bases from J, leaving 13 bases between. CDR3 size: 15 residues. CDR3 nucleotides: TGTGCCAGCAGTTACAGTTGGGCAGGGGCCTACGAGCAGTACTTC. Protein: CASSYSWAGAYEQYF.

The chain carries TRBV5-5 and TRBJ2-1; 11 bases agree with TRBD2. Trimming cost V 0 bases and J 6 bases; bases outside gene matches: 5. This CDR3 region has 16 residues. CDR1 is SGHKS and CDR2 is YYEKEE in the germline V gene (reference sequence). The CDR3 bases are TGTGCCAGCAGCTTGGGACTAGCGGGACTGGTCAATGAGCAGTTCTTC. The encoded protein is CASSLGLAGLVNEQFF.

The J gene is TRBJ2-5, the V gene TRBV27; D possibly corresponds to TRBD1 (7 bases). V was pared by 4 bases and J by 12 bases, with 15 bases between. The CDR3 sequence is 12 residues long. Per the germline V gene, CDR1 is MNHEY and CDR2 is SMNVEV (reference sequence). Written as DNA, the CDR3 is TGTGCCAGCAGTTCTTCTGGCGGGACAGAGTACTTC. Protein sequence: CASSSSGGTEYF.

The chain employs TRBV6-2 or TRBV6-3 and TRBJ2-5; D may correspond to TRBD1 or TRBD2 (6 bases each). The CDR3 extends over 14 amino acids. V lost 0 bases, J lost 7 bases, and 12 bases lay in between. The germline V gene encodes CDR1 MNHEY and CDR2 SVGEGT. CDR3 protein: CASSYSAGGGTQYF. The DNA of the CDR3 is TGTGCCAGCAGTTACTCAGCTGGAGGGGGGACCCAGTACTTC.

This clonotype was recorded many times. The rearrangement uses TRBV6-2 or TRBV6-3 and TRBJ2-6, with D perhaps matching TRBD1 or TRBD2 (6 bases each). This CDR3 has 15 amino acids. The germline gives CDR1 MNHEY, CDR2 SVGEGT. With 7 bases removed from V and 2 bases from J, the gap between germline ends came to 12 bases. For the CDR3, the DNA is TGTGCCAGCACCCTCGGGGGCGCTGGGGCCAACGTCCTGACTTTC. This translates into CASTLGGAGANVLTF.

This clonotype was seen a handful of times. The chain uses TRBV9 and TRBJ2-3; 13 nucleotides align to TRBD2. The CDR3 loop spans 15 amino acids. Germline CDR1 is SGDLS and CDR2 is YYNGEE. The V and J ends lost 4 bases and 5 bases, in that order; junction bases with no gene match: 4. CDR3 nucleotides: TGTGCCAGCAGCCCCCGACTAGCGGGAGGAGATACGCAGTATTTT. It yields the protein CASSPRLAGGDTQYF.

In its sample, this clonotype was seen a few times. The chain has TRBV11-2 and TRBJ2-1; D possibly corresponds to TRBD2 (6 bases). Germline-derived CDR1 and CDR2 are SGHAT and FQNNGV. This CDR3 is built from 13 residues. Trimming removed 4 bases at V and 9 bases at J, with 13 bases between. The CDR3 loop reads CASSSMGGSEQFF. The CDR3, as DNA: TGTGCCAGCAGCTCCATGGGGGGAAGTGAGCAGTTCTTC.